This T cell receptor (beta chain) was sequenced during a study of T cell responses to AZD1222 COVID-19 vaccine. CDR3 length equals 15 residues. Germline lookup yields CDR1 MGHRA and CDR2 YSYEKL. V gave up 2 bases and J gave up 3 bases, with 8 bases separating them. Libraries were prepared by immunoSEQ multiplex PCR; TCRdb keeps only in-frame clonotypes and omits some of them. This repertoire shows 100,000 to 120,000 clones, roughly 92% found once; its top ten account for almost 2.5%. General study points: None of the repertoires were sampled until the peak T cell response had passed. Only 5 or 6 individuals given AZD1222 were seropositive at baseline.

Points on this clone: What it recognizes is unknown.

The TCR sequence derives from an adult who received the AZD1222 COVID-19 vaccine. The source was peripheral blood, collected 28 days after the second AZD1222 dose. This sequence joins TRBV4-1 and TRBJ2-6; D is undetermined. CDR3 bases: TGCGCCAGCAGCCAACGGGTAGTTGGGGCCAACGTCCTGACTTTC. This encodes CASSQRVVGANVLTF.